This TCR beta chain was recorded in a study of CD8 T cells in ankylosing spondylitis. Study-wide points: Matched ankylosing spondylitis synovial fluid reportedly contained a significantly enriched population of disease-linked clones.

Germline V lookup: CDR1 DFQATT, CDR2 SNEGSKA (reference sequence). There are 15 residues in the CDR3. V shed 6 bases, J shed 9 bases, and the junction held 12 bases outside the gene matches. Preparation of TCR beta libraries was done by quantitative 5'-RACE with molecular barcodes. TCRdb reanalysed the 5' RACE reads using MiXCR and keeps one entry per CDR3 protein. The sample carries approximately 220,000 distinct CDR3 sequences, more than 9% recorded once. This clonotype was counted a few times. Its antigen is currently unknown. The source is a male donor with ankylosing spondylitis or in good health (not recorded which). The V call is TRBV20-1, the J call TRBJ1-6; 9 positions agree with TRBD1. The specimen sequenced was blood, either unsorted or a sorted T cell fraction (not recorded which). The CDR3 is CSARPGQGYGSPLHF. The DNA of the CDR3 is TGCAGTGCCAGACCGGGACAGGGCTATGGTTCACCCCTCCACTTT.